A single sample gave rise to the 22 T cell receptor beta chains below, sequenced in a study of cytomegalovirus exposure and HLA in healthy donors. Clones were sequenced by immunoSEQ multiplex PCR, and TCRdb holds only the in-frame ones, with some missing. The sample lists 120,000 or so clones, roughly 95% occurring once. Sequencing was done on a sample of PBMCs. The receptor set was obtained from a man younger than 35 in good health and CMV-seronegative.

This clone is a singleton in its sample. The rearrangement links TRBV7-2 to TRBJ1-5, with D possibly matching TRBD1 (6 bases). The V gene's germline CDR1 is SGHTA and CDR2 FQGNSA. Trimming took 5 bases from V and 6 from J, leaving 17 bases between them. The CDR3 consists of 15 residues. CDR3 sequence reads: CASSPMGGGFQPQHF. The CDR3 DNA follows: TGTGCCAGCAGCCCCATGGGGGGGGGCTTTCAGCCCCAGCATTTT. The full variable domain, its missing parts supplied by reference TRBV7-2 and TRBJ1-5, is GAGVSQSPSNKVTEKGKDVELRCDPISGHTALYWYRQSLGQGLEFLIYFQGNSAPDKSGLPSDRFSAERTGGSVSTLTIQRTQQEDSAVYLCASSPMGGGFQPQHFGDGTRLSIL.

The chain combines TRBV27 with TRBJ2-3; D may correspond to TRBD1 or TRBD2 (6 bases each). The CDR3 is made up of 15 amino acids. Germline V CDR1 and CDR2: MNHEY, SMNVEV (reference sequence). V was pared by 6 bases and J by 1 base, with 14 bases between. The CDR3 sequence: CASRLGGYRTDTQYF. DNA of the CDR3: TGTGCCAGCAGGTTAGGGGGGTATCGCACAGATACGCAGTATTTT.

The gene calls are TRBV6-1 and TRBJ2-5; D is uncertain. Germline CDR1 reads MNHNS; CDR2 reads SASEGT. This CDR3 spans 15 amino acids. The V end lost 4 bases, the J end lost 7 bases, and 19 bases lay between the germline ends. CDR3 DNA: TGTGCCAGCAGTGGGGCTTATCACCGTGAAGGGACCCAGTACTTC. It is translated as CASSGAYHREGTQYF.

The V call is TRBV19, the J call TRBJ2-3, with TRBD2 identical over 8 bases. Germline assignment: CDR1 LNHDA and CDR2 SQIVND (reference sequence). The CDR3 is made up of 16 amino acids. Trimming cost V 2 bases and J 4 bases; bases outside gene matches: 8. CDR3 sequence reads: CASSIMSSGSADTQYF. As DNA, the CDR3 is TGTGCCAGTAGTATAATGTCTAGCGGGTCGGCAGATACGCAGTATTTT.

This clone has a handful of counts. The chain combines TRBV11-3 with TRBJ2-7, with 7 bases matching TRBD1. Germline loops: CDR1 SGHNT, CDR2 YENEEA. The CDR3 length is 13 residues. V lost 5 bases and J lost 10; bases outside the gene matches: 11. The CDR3 nucleotides are TGTGCCAGCAGCCCCCTGGACAGGACCGAACAGTACTTC. This codes for CASSPLDRTEQYF.

The chain employs TRBV13 and TRBJ2-7, with 9 bases fitting TRBD1. This CDR3 is built from 14 residues. The ends lost 5 bases at V and 2 bases at J; junction bases unmatched: 4. The germline CDR1 and CDR2 sequences are PRHDT and FYEKMQ (reference sequence). The chain's CDR3 is CASSARTGAYEQYF. The CDR3 DNA is TGTGCCAGCAGCGCGCGGACAGGGGCCTACGAGCAGTACTTC.

The rearrangement links TRBV19 to TRBJ2-2; TRBD2 matches 9 bases. This CDR3 has 16 amino acids. Germline CDR1 is LNHDA and CDR2 is SQIVND (reference sequence). Trimming at V came to 4 bases and at J to 4 bases, leaving 7 bases not matched to a gene. The CDR3 loop reads CASSRIAGAGTGELFF. DNA of the CDR3: TGTGCCAGTAGTAGGATAGCGGGAGCTGGCACCGGGGAGCTGTTTTTT. The full variable domain, completed using reference TRBV19 and TRBJ2-2, is DGGITQSPKYLFRKEGQNVTLSCEQNLNHDAMYWYRQDPGQGLRLIYYSQIVNDFQKGDIAEGYSVSREKKESFPLTVTSAQKNPTAFYLCASSRIAGAGTGELFFGEGSRLTVL.

The rearrangement uses TRBV2 and TRBJ1-2; D is possibly TRBD1 (5 bases). V was cut by 5 bases and J by 2 bases, with 15 bases left in between. Germline CDR1 SNHLY, CDR2 FYNNEI. The CDR3 runs to 15 residues. CDR3 DNA: TGTGCCAGCAGTTATTCGCAAGGGGTCAACTATGGCTACACCTTC. Residues: CASSYSQGVNYGYTF.

V gene TRBV6-6 combines with J gene TRBJ2-2; perhaps TRBD1 as D (5 bases). CDR1 MNHNY and CDR2 SVGAGI come from the germline V gene (reference sequence). The germline V and J ends were trimmed by 7 bases and 5 bases, with 17 bases remaining between them. This CDR3 region has 15 residues. The CDR3 region has the DNA TGTGCCAGCACCAGGCAAGGGGCAAGGACCGGGGAGCTGTTTTTT. Protein product: CASTRQGARTGELFF.

This clone was observed once. V gene TRBV18 combines with J gene TRBJ2-1, with a possible D match to TRBD2 (6 bases). V dropped 3 bases and J dropped 9 bases, with 18 bases sitting between them. The CDR3 is 15 residues long. Looked up from germline, CDR1 is KGHSH and CDR2 is LQKENI. The CDR3 DNA reads TGTGCCAGCTCACCGACTAGGCACCCCTCCGTTGAGCAGTTCTTC. It codes for CASSPTRHPSVEQFF.

This clone was found a few times. This chain links TRBV30 with TRBJ2-7; D is ambiguous. Deletions cut 0 bases from V and 4 bases from J, with 4 bases between. This CDR3 region has 11 residues. Per the germline V gene, CDR1 is GTSNPN and CDR2 is SVGIG (reference sequence). The CDR3: CAWSVQYEQYF. The CDR3, as DNA: TGTGCCTGGAGTGTACAGTACGAGCAGTACTTC.

The rearrangement links TRBV6-5 to TRBJ2-2, with D possibly TRBD2 on 5 matching bases. The CDR3 runs to 15 residues. V was clipped by 6 bases and J by 7 bases, with 18 bases between them. Germline V gene sequence: CDR1 MNHEY, CDR2 SVGAGI. The chain's CDR3 is CASRWRTPLDGELFF. CDR3 in DNA: TGTGCCAGCAGATGGAGGACCCCCCTGGACGGGGAGCTGTTTTTT.

The J gene is TRBJ1-1, the V gene TRBV2; the D is unclear. This CDR3 has 16 amino acids. Trimming shortened V by 4 bases and J by 0 bases, and 15 bases separated the two germline ends. CDR1 and CDR2 from the germline V gene are SNHLY and FYNNEI. The CDR3 loop is CASSGRAAAMNTEAFF. CDR3 sequence (DNA): TGTGCCAGCAGTGGGCGGGCGGCGGCTATGAACACTGAAGCTTTCTTT.

The chain has TRBV6-1 and TRBJ2-6, with D tentatively TRBD1 (6 bases). Germline CDR1 reads MNHNS; CDR2 reads SASEGT. This CDR3 is 14 amino acids long. Trimming pared 7 bases from V and 2 bases from J, leaving 9 bases between. The CDR3 DNA reads as TGTGCCAGCACAGGGGTTGCTGGGGCCAACGTCCTGACTTTC. It translates to CASTGVAGANVLTF.

This chain uses TRBV6-5 with TRBJ2-3; no firm D call. This CDR3 contains 11 residues. The germline V gene has CDR1 MNHEY and CDR2 SVGAGI. V dropped 2 bases and J dropped 6 bases, with 3 bases sitting between them. The DNA of the CDR3 is TGTGCCAGCAGTTACGCGGATACGCAGTATTTT. Translated: CASSYADTQYF.

The chain is built from TRBV30 and TRBJ1-2; TRBD1 is a possible D gene (6 bases). Germline CDR1 is GTSNPN and CDR2 is SVGIG (reference sequence). This CDR3 spans 19 amino acids. Trimming took 0 bases from V and 2 from J, leaving 25 bases between them. The CDR3 region is CAWSVFNGGLISGNYGYTF. CDR3 nucleotides: TGTGCCTGGAGTGTATTCAACGGGGGGCTTATTTCAGGAAACTATGGCTACACCTTC.

This chain's CDR3 is CASSLGLPPPYEQYF. As DNA, the CDR3 is TGTGCCAGCAGCCTCGGACTACCCCCTCCCTACGAGCAGTACTTC. This chain joins TRBV4-2 and TRBJ2-7; a possible D gene is TRBD2 (6 bases). Germline V gene sequence: CDR1 LGHNA, CDR2 YNFKEQ. V lost 4 bases and J lost 2, with 15 bases in between. The CDR3 extends over 15 amino acids.

V usage is TRBV19 and J usage is TRBJ1-1, with TRBD1 matching 9 bases. Germline CDR1 LNHDA, CDR2 SQIVND (reference sequence). The CDR3 extends over 15 amino acids. The V segment lost 6 bases and the J segment 5 bases; nucleotides outside the gene matches: 10. The DNA of the CDR3 is TGTGCCAGTAGCTATGGGACAGGGAAAGGTACTGAAGCTTTCTTT. Translated, it gives CASSYGTGKGTEAFF.

The chain joins TRBV4-2 to TRBJ2-1, with 11 bases lining up with TRBD2. This CDR3 comprises 17 residues. Looked up from germline, CDR1 is LGHNA and CDR2 is YNFKEQ. The V and J ends lost 3 bases and 4 bases, in that order; junction bases with no gene match: 8. CDR3 DNA: TGTGCCAGCAGCCACCCTAGGGGGACTAGCGGTTACAATGAGCAGTTCTTC. Its translation: CASSHPRGTSGYNEQFF.

The chain employs TRBV7-9 and TRBJ2-5, with 8 bases identical to TRBD1. The CDR3 has 15 residues. J was trimmed by 2 bases and V by 4 bases; bases with no gene match: 6. Germline-derived CDR1 and CDR2 are SEHNR and FQNEAQ (reference sequence). The CDR3 region is CASSSRTGTQETQYF. The CDR3 DNA sequence: TGTGCCAGCAGCTCCCGGACAGGGACTCAAGAGACCCAGTACTTC.

This rearrangement joins TRBV25-1 to TRBJ2-6; a weak D match, TRBD2 (6 bases). This CDR3 has 16 amino acids. Germline CDR1 and CDR2: MGHDK and SYGVNS. The ends were cut back, 8 bases at V and 0 bases at J, with 14 bases in the middle. DNA of the CDR3: TGTGCCAGCGCGCCGGGACTGTTCTCTGGGGCCAACGTCCTGACTTTC. Its protein product is CASAPGLFSGANVLTF.

This chain links TRBV5-5 with TRBJ2-7, with D tentatively TRBD2 (6 bases). Trimming removed 4 bases at V and 0 bases at J, with 17 bases between. The CDR3 is 16 residues long. Germline V gene data show CDR1 as SGHKS and CDR2 as YYEKEE (reference sequence). The CDR3 is CASSTYSGLSSYEQYF. Here the CDR3 DNA reads TGTGCCAGCAGCACGTACAGCGGACTAAGCTCCTACGAGCAGTACTTC.